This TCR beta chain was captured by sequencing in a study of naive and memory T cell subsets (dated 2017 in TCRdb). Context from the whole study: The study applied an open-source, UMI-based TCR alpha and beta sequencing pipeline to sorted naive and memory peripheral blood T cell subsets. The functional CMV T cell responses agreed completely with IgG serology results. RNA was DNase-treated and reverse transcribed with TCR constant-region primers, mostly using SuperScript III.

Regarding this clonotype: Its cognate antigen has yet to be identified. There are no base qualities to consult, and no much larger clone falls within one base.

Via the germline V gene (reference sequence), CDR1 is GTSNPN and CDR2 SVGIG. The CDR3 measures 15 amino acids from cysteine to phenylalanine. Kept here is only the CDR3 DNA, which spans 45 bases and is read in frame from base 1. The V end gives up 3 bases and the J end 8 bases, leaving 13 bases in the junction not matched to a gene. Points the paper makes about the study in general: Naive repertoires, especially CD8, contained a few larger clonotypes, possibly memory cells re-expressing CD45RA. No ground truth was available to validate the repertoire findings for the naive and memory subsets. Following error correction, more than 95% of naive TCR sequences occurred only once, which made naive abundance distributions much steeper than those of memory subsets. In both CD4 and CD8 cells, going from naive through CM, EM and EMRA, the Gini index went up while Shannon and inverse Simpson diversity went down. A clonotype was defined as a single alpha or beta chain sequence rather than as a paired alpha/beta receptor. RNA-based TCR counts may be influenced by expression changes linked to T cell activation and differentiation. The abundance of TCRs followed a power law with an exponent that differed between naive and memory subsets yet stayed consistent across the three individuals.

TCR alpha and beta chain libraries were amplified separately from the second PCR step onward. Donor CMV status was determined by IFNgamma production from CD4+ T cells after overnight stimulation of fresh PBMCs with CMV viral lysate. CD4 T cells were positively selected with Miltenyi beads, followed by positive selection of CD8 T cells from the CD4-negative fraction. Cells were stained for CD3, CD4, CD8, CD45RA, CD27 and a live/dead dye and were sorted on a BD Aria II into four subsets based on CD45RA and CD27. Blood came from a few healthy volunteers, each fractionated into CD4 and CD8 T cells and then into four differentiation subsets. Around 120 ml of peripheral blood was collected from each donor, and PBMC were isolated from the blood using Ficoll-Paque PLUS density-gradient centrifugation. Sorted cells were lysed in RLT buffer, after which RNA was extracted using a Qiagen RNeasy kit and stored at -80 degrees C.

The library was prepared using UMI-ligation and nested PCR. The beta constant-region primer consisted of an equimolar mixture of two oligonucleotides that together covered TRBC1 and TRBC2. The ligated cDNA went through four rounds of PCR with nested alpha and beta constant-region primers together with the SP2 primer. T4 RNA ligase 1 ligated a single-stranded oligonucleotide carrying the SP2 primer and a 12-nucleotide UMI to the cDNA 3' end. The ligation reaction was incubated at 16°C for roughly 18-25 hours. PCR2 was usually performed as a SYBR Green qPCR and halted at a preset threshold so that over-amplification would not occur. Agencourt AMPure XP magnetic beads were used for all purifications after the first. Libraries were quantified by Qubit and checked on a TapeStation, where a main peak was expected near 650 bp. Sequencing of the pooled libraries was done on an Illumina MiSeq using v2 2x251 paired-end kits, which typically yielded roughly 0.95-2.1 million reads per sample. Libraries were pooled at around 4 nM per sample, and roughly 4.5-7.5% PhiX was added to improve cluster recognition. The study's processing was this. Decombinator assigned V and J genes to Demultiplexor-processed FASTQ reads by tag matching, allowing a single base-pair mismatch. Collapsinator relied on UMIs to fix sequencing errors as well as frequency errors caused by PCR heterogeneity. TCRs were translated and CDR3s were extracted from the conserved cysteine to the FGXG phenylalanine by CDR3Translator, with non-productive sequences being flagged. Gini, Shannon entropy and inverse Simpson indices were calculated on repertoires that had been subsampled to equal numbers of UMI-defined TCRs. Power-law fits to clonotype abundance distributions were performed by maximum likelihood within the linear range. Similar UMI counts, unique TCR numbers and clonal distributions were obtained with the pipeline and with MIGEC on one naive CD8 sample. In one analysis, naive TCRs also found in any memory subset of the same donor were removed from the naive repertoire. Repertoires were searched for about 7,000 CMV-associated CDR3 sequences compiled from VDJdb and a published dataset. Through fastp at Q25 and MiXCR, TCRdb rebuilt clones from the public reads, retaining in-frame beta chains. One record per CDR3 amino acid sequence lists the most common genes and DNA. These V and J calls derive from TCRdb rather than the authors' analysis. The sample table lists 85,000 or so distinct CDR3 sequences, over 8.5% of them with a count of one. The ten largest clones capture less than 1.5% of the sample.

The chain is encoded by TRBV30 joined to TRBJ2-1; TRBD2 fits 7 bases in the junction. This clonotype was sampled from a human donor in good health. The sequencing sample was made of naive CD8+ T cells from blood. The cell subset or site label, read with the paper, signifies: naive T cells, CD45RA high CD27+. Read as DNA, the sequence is TGTGCCTGGAGCCCCGCTGCGGGAGTTAGGGATGAGCAGTTCTTC. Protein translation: CAWSPAAGVRDEQFF.